In its sample, the clone carrying this T cell receptor (beta chain) was seen a few times. These data are taken from a study of T-cell reconstitution after alpha-beta-depleted transplantation in children. Using unique molecular identifiers, the investigators prepared the TCRbeta library. TCRdb independently ran MiXCR on the PCR reads; one entry per CDR3 protein. The sample has about half a million distinct CDR3 sequences, about an eighth seen once. The CDR3 has 14 residues. V gave up 7 bases and J gave up 1 base, with 11 bases separating them. Germline V gene lookup returns CDR1 LNHDA and CDR2 SQIVND (reference sequence).

This TCR was recovered from a human donor who donated a stem cell graft to a child with combined immunodeficiency. This chain connects TRBV19 to TRBJ1-5; D is perhaps TRBD1 (5 bases). The sample here was PBMCs from the stem cell graft donor, taken from the stem cell graft. CDR3 protein: CASKYPGSNQPQHF. Here the CDR3 DNA reads TGTGCCAGTAAGTATCCAGGGAGCAATCAGCCCCAGCATTTT. The full variable domain, its missing parts supplied by reference TRBV19 and TRBJ1-5, is DGGITQSPKYLFRKEGQNVTLSCEQNLNHDAMYWYRQDPGQGLRLIYYSQIVNDFQKGDIAEGYSVSREKKESFPLTVTSAQKNPTAFYLCASKYPGSNQPQHFGDGTRLSIL.